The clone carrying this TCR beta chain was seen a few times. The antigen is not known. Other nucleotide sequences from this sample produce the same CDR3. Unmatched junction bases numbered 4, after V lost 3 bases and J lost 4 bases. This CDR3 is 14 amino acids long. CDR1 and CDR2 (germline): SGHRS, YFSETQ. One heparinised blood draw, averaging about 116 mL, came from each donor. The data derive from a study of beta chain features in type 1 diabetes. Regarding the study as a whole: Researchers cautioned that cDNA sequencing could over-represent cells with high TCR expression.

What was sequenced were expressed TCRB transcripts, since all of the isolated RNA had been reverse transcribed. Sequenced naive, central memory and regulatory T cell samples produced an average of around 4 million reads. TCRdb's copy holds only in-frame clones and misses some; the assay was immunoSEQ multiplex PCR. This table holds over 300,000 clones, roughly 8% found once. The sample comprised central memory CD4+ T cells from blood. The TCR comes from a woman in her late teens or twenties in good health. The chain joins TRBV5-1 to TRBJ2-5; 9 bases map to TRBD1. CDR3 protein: CASSSGQGRETQYF. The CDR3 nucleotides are TGCGCCAGCAGCTCAGGACAGGGGAGAGAGACCCAGTACTTC. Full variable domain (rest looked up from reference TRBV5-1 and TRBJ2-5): KAGVTQTPRYLIKTRGQQVTLSCSPISGHRSVSWYQQTPGQGLQFLFEYFSETQRNKGNFPGRFSGRQFSNSRSEMNVSTLELGDSALYLCASSSGQGRETQYFGPGTRLLVL.